Presented here are 30 T cell receptor beta chains from one specimen sequenced in a study of blood T cells in healthy people across ages. A second PCR of 7 to 11 cycles used a sample-barcoded 5' primer and a J-beta primer mix. A single record per CDR3 protein comes from TCRdb applying MiXCR to the 5' RACE reads. The sample records fewer than 2,000,000 distinct CDR3 sequences, about two fifths being singletons. The sample consisted of blood. These receptors originate from a human donor in good health.

The chain has TRBV10-3 and TRBJ2-5; D is ambiguous. V lost 3 bases and J lost 3, with 11 bases in between. The CDR3 length is 14 residues. Germline V gene data show CDR1 as ENHRY and CDR2 as SYGVKD. CDR3 sequence reads: CAISDSGWEETQYF. The CDR3 nucleotides are TGTGCCATCAGTGATTCGGGTTGGGAAGAGACCCAGTACTTC.

This rearrangement joins TRBV20-1 to TRBJ2-1; 12 bases are a match to TRBD2. The CDR3 has 20 amino acids. V dropped 0 bases and J dropped 0; count of bases not matched to a gene: 12. Germline V gives CDR1 DFQATT, CDR2 SNEGSKA (reference sequence). CDR3 loop: CSARDENGLAGYNSYNEQFF. CDR3 sequence (DNA): TGCAGTGCTAGAGATGAGAATGGACTAGCGGGGTACAACTCCTACAATGAGCAGTTCTTC.

This clonotype was seen at least ten times. The CDR3 protein is CATSEGGRSYEQYF. CDR3 sequence (DNA): TGTGCCACCAGTGAGGGGGGGCGTTCCTACGAGCAGTACTTC. V usage is TRBV24-1 and J usage is TRBJ2-7; D might be TRBD2 (7 bases). From germline, CDR1 is KGHDR and CDR2 SFDVKD. Trimming shortened V by 4 bases and J by 1 base, and 10 bases separated the two germline ends. The CDR3 runs 14 residues.

This chain joins TRBV29-1 and TRBJ2-3, with 10 bases aligning to TRBD1. Unmatched junction bases numbered 5, after V lost 7 bases and J lost 1 base. The CDR3 spans 14 residues. Germline V gene lookup returns CDR1 SQVTM and CDR2 ANQGSEA. CDR3 residues: CSGRQGACTDTQYF. CDR3 in DNA: TGCAGCGGTAGACAGGGGGCCTGCACAGATACGCAGTATTTT.

This clonotype was picked up a small number of times. This chain links TRBV2 with TRBJ1-4, with D unclear. CDR3 length: 13 residues. The V end lost 6 bases, the J end lost 5 bases, and 10 bases lay between the germline ends. Germline V gives CDR1 SNHLY, CDR2 FYNNEI. The CDR3 sequence: CASRAGINEKLFF. For the CDR3, the DNA is TGTGCCAGCAGGGCAGGTATCAATGAAAAACTGTTTTTT.

Written as DNA, the CDR3 is TGTGCCAGCAGCTTAGGAGGGGGTTTCCCCCCCCAGCATTTT. This translates into CASSLGGGFPPQHF. V gene TRBV7-8 combines with J gene TRBJ1-5; D is possibly TRBD1 (6 bases). Germline values: CDR1 SGHVS, CDR2 FQNEAQ. Trimming shortened V by 1 base and J by 10 bases, and 14 bases separated the two germline ends. This CDR3 spans 14 amino acids. The entire variable domain, with the rest obtained from reference TRBV7-8 and TRBJ1-5, is as follows: GAGVSQSPRYKVAKRGQDVALRCDPISGHVSLFWYQQALGQGPEFLTYFQNEAQLDKSGLPSDRFFAERPEGSVSTLKIQRTQQEDSAVYLCASSLGGGFPPQHFGDGTRLSIL.

This clonotype turned up a few times. V usage is TRBV20-1 and J usage is TRBJ2-1; 12 positions match TRBD2. The CDR3 is 17 amino acids. V lost 1 base and J lost 2; bases outside the gene matches: 6. Germline V lookup: CDR1 DFQATT, CDR2 SNEGSKA (reference sequence). CDR3 bases: TGCAGTGCTAGAGTAGGGACTAGCGGGCGTACCTACAATGAGCAGTTCTTC. This sequence encodes CSARVGTSGRTYNEQFF.

The rearrangement uses TRBV7-2 and TRBJ1-6; the D is unclear. CDR1 is SGHTA, CDR2 FQGNSA, per germline. The V gene lost 5 bases and the J gene lost 14 bases, with 16 bases spanning the gap. The CDR3 consists of 13 residues. The CDR3 loop reads CASSPPKGSTLHF. CDR3 DNA: TGTGCCAGCAGCCCCCCTAAAGGGTCGACCCTCCACTTT. Together with reference TRBV7-2 and TRBJ1-6, the CDR3 gives the full variable domain: GAGVSQSPSNKVTEKGKDVELRCDPISGHTALYWYRQSLGQGLEFLIYFQGNSAPDKSGLPSDRFSAERTGGSVSTLTIQRTQQEDSAVYLCASSPPKGSTLHFGNGTRLTVT.

The sample holds a few counts of this clonotype. The CDR3 DNA follows: TGCAGTGCTAGAGCCCGACTAGTCCTCCTTTTCGATGAGCAGTTCTTC. This codes for CSARARLVLLFDEQFF. The rearrangement uses TRBV20-1 and TRBJ2-1; D may be TRBD2 (6 bases). V lost 1 base and J 8 bases, leaving 21 bases between the germline ends. The germline CDR1 and CDR2 sequences are DFQATT and SNEGSKA (reference sequence). The CDR3 is made up of 16 amino acids.

The chain joins TRBV11-1 to TRBJ2-3; D possibly corresponds to TRBD1 (5 bases). Between the trimmed V and J ends, which lost 3 bases and 9 bases, there was a span of 16 bases. The CDR3 has 14 amino acids. The germline V gene encodes CDR1 SGHAT and CDR2 FQDESV (reference sequence). The CDR3 DNA is TGTGCCAGCAGCTTGGGGCCCCCCATGGAAACGCAGTATTTT. This translates into CASSLGPPMETQYF.

The chain recombines TRBV29-1 with TRBJ2-3; D remains ambiguous. V lost 7 bases and J 0 bases, leaving 8 bases between the germline ends. CDR3 size: 12 residues. In germline, CDR1 is SQVTM, CDR2 ANQGSEA. CDR3 sequence reads: CSAEPSTDTQYF. For the CDR3, the DNA is TGCAGCGCCGAACCCAGCACAGATACGCAGTATTTT.

There are many counts of this clonotype. The chain couples TRBV4-1 to TRBJ2-7, with 7 nucleotides matching TRBD1. The CDR3 is 16 residues long. J lost 0 bases, V lost 3 bases, and 8 bases had no gene match. Germline assignment: CDR1 MGHRA and CDR2 YSYEKL. CDR3 in amino acids: CASSHPPGQSSYEQYF. The CDR3 DNA sequence: TGCGCCAGCAGCCACCCACCGGGACAGAGCTCCTACGAGCAGTACTTC.

This clonotype was detected only a few times. This CDR3 reads CASSYSFGWPQHF. The DNA of the CDR3 is TGTGCCAGCAGTTACTCATTCGGTTGGCCCCAGCATTTT. The chain recombines TRBV6-5 with TRBJ1-5; no definite D call. Germline V CDR1 and CDR2: MNHEY, SVGAGI. This CDR3 is 13 amino acids long. The V and J ends lost 0 bases and 9 bases respectively, with 9 bases between them.

The rearrangement uses TRBV12-3 or TRBV12-4 and TRBJ2-1; 8 bases agree with TRBD2. CDR3 length equals 15 residues. Trimming removed 6 bases from V and 4 bases from J; junction bases left unmatched: 8. The CDR3 protein is CASRSGLAGYNEQFF. The CDR3 nucleotides are TGTGCCAGCAGGTCGGGTCTAGCGGGTTACAATGAGCAGTTCTTC.

A note on this clonotype: The conserved phenylalanine or tryptophan is not found at the CDR3 terminus, so this likely reflects a read error. V and J are TRBV7-9 and TRBJ1-1; maybe TRBD1 (6 bases). Per germline, CDR1 SEHNR and CDR2 FQNEAQ (reference sequence). This CDR3 has 14 residues. The ends were cut back, 5 bases at V and 10 bases at J, with 20 bases in the middle. The CDR3 sequence is CASSPLGQGGGAFC. The CDR3 DNA follows: TGTGCCAGCAGCCCCCTGGGACAAGGAGGGGGAGCTTTCTGT.

This chain connects TRBV20-1 to TRBJ2-1; TRBD2 might be the D (5 bases). The tail of the sequence fits TRBJ2-7 better, so the J call may be wrong. The CDR3 length is 14 residues. The V gene's germline CDR1 is DFQATT and CDR2 SNEGSKA (reference sequence). CDR3 in DNA: TGCAGTGCTAGACCGGGGAGTCCCTACAATGAGCAGTACTTC. Protein: CSARPGSPYNEQYF.

This rearrangement joins TRBV28 to TRBJ1-2; 9 positions match TRBD1. Trimming removed 6 bases from V and 2 bases from J; junction bases left unmatched: 7. CDR3 length: 15 amino acids. In germline, CDR1 is MDHEN, CDR2 SYDVKM. CDR3 in amino acids: CASRGSGTGNYGYTF. The CDR3 DNA reads TGTGCCAGCAGGGGGAGCGGGACAGGGAACTATGGCTACACCTTC.

The table lists this clonotype with a few counts. This chain links TRBV29-1 with TRBJ2-7, with D unresolved. Germline V gene sequence: CDR1 SQVTM, CDR2 ANQGSEA. V lost 2 bases, J lost 2 bases, and 10 bases lay in between. The CDR3 is 13 residues long. CDR3 protein: CSVETVGTYEQYF. CDR3 in DNA: TGCAGCGTTGAAACAGTAGGAACCTACGAGCAGTACTTC.

This clonotype occurred many times. Mismatch with germline at one junction end may stem from a read error. The chain uses TRBV12-3 or TRBV12-4 and TRBJ1-1, with D unclear. This CDR3 comprises 12 residues. The CDR3 loop reads CASSLGNTEAFF. CDR3 DNA: TGTGCCAGCAGCTTAGGGAACACTGAAGCTTTCTTT.

In the case of this clonotype: The junction does not match germline at one end; this may be a read error. The rearrangement links TRBV7-2 to TRBJ1-3, with a possible D match to TRBD1 (6 bases). Germline-derived CDR1 and CDR2 are SGHTA and FQGNSA. The CDR3 loop spans 14 amino acids. The CDR3 loop reads CAGSLEGGGNTIYF. The CDR3 DNA is TGTGCCGGCAGCTTAGAGGGGGGCGGAAACACCATATATTTT.

The CDR3 loop reads CASSLGYRSGYTF. In DNA form, the CDR3 reads TGTGCCAGCAGTTTAGGGTACAGGTCTGGCTACACCTTC. The V call is TRBV12-3 or TRBV12-4, the J call TRBJ1-2; D may be TRBD1 (5 bases). This CDR3 spans 13 amino acids. The V gene lost 1 base and the J gene lost 7 bases, with 10 bases spanning the gap.

This rearrangement joins TRBV10-3 to TRBJ2-1, with D possibly being TRBD2 (6 bases). Germline assignment: CDR1 ENHRY and CDR2 SYGVKD. V dropped 8 bases and J dropped 0 bases, with 8 bases sitting between them. This CDR3 has 13 amino acids. The CDR3 DNA follows: TGTGCCATCGGGGGGAGCTCCTACAATGAGCAGTTCTTC. Translated: CAIGGSSYNEQFF.

This clonotype turned up a few times. CDR3 sequence reads: CASSLDKGLAISYEQYF. The DNA of the CDR3 is TGTGCCAGCAGCTTAGATAAGGGACTAGCGATTTCCTACGAGCAGTACTTC. The chain is built from TRBV11-2 and TRBJ2-7, with 10 bases aligning to TRBD2. Germline V gives CDR1 SGHAT, CDR2 FQNNGV. Trimming cost V 0 bases and J 1 base; bases outside gene matches: 6. The CDR3 has 17 amino acids.

The V call is TRBV6-5, the J call TRBJ2-1, with D unclear. CDR1 MNHEY and CDR2 SVGAGI come from the germline V gene. There are 18 residues in the CDR3. With 0 bases removed from V and 8 bases from J, the gap between germline ends came to 23 bases. The CDR3 reads CASSYSPVIGEVPYEQFF. For the CDR3, the DNA is TGTGCCAGCAGTTACTCACCCGTAATCGGTGAGGTTCCCTATGAGCAGTTCTTC.

This clonotype was recorded once. This chain uses TRBV7-2 with TRBJ2-3; no clear D. Between the trimmed V and J ends, which lost 2 bases and 7 bases, there was a span of 22 bases. There are 17 residues in the CDR3. From germline, CDR1 is SGHTA and CDR2 FQGNSA. The DNA for the CDR3 is TGTGCCAGCAGCTTATTGGCAGCCATTCTATTCCCACATACGCAGTATTTT. The encoded protein is CASSLLAAILFPHTQYF.

This clonotype was detected a few times. This sequence joins TRBV11-2 and TRBJ2-6, with 10 bases fitting TRBD1. This CDR3 comprises 17 residues. The J segment lost 4 bases and the V segment lost 5 bases, leaving 8 bases of the junction unmatched. The germline CDR1 and CDR2 sequences are SGHAT and FQNNGV. CDR3 sequence (DNA): TGTGCCAGCAGCCCGGACAGGGGGGTGGCCGGGGCCAACGTCCTGACTTTC. Its protein product is CASSPDRGVAGANVLTF.

The genes are TRBV4-3 and TRBJ1-1, with D hard to call. The CDR3 runs 15 residues. Germline V gene sequence: CDR1 LGHNA, CDR2 YSLEER. V lost 1 base and J lost 1, with 10 bases in between. CDR3 nucleotides: TGCGCCAGCAGCCAAGGGGGTTGGGGGAACACTGAAGCTTTCTTT. It codes for CASSQGGWGNTEAFF.

The J gene is TRBJ2-5, the V gene TRBV7-3; 7 positions match TRBD2. Germline V gives CDR1 SGHTA, CDR2 FQGTGA. The V segment lost 0 bases and the J segment 2 bases; nucleotides outside the gene matches: 3. This CDR3 has 15 residues. The CDR3 DNA is TGTGCCAGCAGCTTAACTCGCGGGAGTCAAGAGACCCAGTACTTC. Protein sequence: CASSLTRGSQETQYF.

This clonotype showed up just once. Mismatch with germline at one junction end may stem from a read error. V usage is TRBV20-1 and J usage is TRBJ1-2; possibly TRBD1 for D (6 bases). The CDR3 loop spans 13 amino acids. Germline CDR1 reads DFQATT; CDR2 reads SNEGSKA (reference sequence). The CDR3 region is CSAQKGVEEGCTF. The CDR3 DNA reads as TGCAGTGCGCAAAAGGGGGTTGAAGAAGGCTGCACCTTC.

The V call is TRBV5-8, the J call TRBJ1-2; the match to TRBD1 covers 7 bases. The trim removed 6 bases at V and 3 bases at J, leaving 14 bases unmatched. The CDR3 is 16 residues long. From germline, CDR1 is SGHTS and CDR2 YDEGEE. The CDR3 here is CASILWRQGSYYGYTF. CDR3 nucleotide sequence: TGTGCCAGCATCTTATGGCGACAGGGTTCATACTATGGCTACACCTTC.